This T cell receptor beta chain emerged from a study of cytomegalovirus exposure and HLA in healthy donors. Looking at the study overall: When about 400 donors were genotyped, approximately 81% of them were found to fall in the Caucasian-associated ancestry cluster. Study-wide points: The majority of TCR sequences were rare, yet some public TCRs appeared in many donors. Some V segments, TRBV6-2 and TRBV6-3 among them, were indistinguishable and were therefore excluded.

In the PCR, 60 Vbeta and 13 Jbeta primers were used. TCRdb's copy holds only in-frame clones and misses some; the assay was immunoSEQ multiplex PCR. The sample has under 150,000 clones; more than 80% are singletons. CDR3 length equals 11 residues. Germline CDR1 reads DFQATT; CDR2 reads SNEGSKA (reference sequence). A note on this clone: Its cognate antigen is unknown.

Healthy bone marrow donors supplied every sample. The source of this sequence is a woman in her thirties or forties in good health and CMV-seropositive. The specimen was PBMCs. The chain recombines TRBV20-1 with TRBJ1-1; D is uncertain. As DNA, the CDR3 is TGCACACTACGTATGTGGACTGAAGCTTTCTTT. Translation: CTLRMWTEAFF.